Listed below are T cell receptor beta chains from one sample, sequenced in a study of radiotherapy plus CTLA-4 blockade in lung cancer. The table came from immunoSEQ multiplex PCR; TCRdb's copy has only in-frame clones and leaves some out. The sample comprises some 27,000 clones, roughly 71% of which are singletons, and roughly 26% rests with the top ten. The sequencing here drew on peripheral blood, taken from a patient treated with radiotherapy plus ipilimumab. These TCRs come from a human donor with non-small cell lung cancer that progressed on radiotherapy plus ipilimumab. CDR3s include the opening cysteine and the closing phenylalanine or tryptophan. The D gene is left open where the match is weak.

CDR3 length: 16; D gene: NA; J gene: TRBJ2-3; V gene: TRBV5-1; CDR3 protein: CASRGPGSTRTDTQYF
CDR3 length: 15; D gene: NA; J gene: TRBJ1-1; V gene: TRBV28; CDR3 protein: CASSYRTAMNTEAFF
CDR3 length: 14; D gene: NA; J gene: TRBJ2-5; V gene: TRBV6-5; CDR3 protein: CASSYGADQETQYF
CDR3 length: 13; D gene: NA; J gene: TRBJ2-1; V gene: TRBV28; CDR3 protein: CASSSGDYNEQFF
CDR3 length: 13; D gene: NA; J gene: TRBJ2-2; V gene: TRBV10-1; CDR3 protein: CATKDPDTGELFF
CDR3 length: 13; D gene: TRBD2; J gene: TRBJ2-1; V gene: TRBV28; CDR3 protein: CASRGGRLDEQFF
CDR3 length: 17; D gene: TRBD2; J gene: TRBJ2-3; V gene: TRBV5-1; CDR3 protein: CASSPGTSAMGTDTQYF
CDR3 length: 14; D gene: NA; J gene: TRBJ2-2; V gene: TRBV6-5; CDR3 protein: CASRNTGYTGELFF
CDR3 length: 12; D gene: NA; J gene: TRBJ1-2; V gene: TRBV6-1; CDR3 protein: CASSPAGVGYTF
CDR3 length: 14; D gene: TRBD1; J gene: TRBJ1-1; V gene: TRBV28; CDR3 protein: CASSSLSGQGAAFF
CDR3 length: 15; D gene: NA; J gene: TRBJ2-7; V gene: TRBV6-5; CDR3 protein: CASSLGTTPYDGQYF
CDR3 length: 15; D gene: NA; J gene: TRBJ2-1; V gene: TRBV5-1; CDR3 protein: CASSLDAGPYNEQFF
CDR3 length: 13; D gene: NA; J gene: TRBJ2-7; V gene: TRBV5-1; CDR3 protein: CASSPPGLYEQYF
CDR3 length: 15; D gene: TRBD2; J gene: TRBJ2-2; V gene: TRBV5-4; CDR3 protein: CASSLRTSEAGELFF
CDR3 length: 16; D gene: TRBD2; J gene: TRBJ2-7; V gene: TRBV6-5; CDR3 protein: CASSYDPRGGSYEQYF
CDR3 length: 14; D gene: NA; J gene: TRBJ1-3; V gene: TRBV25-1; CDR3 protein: CASSDGRSGNTIYF
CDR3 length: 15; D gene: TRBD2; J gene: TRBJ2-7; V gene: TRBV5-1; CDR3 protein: CASSLTGGSSYEQYF